Listed below are T cell receptor beta chains from one sample, sequenced in a study of T-cell memory formation after mild COVID-19. Each CDR3 protein is one row after TCRdb ran MiXCR on the 5' RACE reads. The data show around 82,000 distinct CDR3 sequences, roughly 13% seen once. Material for sequencing was PBMCs or a T cell subset sorted from them (not recorded which). The receptors were sampled from a man aged 18 to 29 who had mild COVID-19 (a few samples of this study predate the infection). Cell type and time point are not known. The CDR3 runs from the conserved cysteine through the conserved F or W. A D gene is named only where the DNA matches it firmly. Only part of the rows carry a size: once, few, many, or a class if the clone is expanded.

TRBJ1-5,TRBV4-3,once,16,NA,CASSQDYLGVGQPQHF,TGCGCCAGCAGCCAAGATTACTTAGGGGTCGGGCAGCCCCAGCATTTT
TRBJ1-5,TRBV10-3,many,15,TRBD1,CAISERQGSNQPQHF,TGTGCCATCAGTGAGCGACAGGGGAGCAATCAGCCCCAGCATTTT
TRBJ2-7,TRBV27,NA,14,NA,CASSFQGSSYEQYF,TGTGCCAGCAGTTTCCAGGGCAGCTCCTACGAGCAGTACTTC
TRBJ2-2,TRBV5-1,few,19,TRBD2,CASSLGSSGELANTGELFF,TGCGCCAGCAGCTTGGGATCTAGCGGAGAGCTCGCGAACACCGGGGAGCTGTTTTTT
TRBJ2-5,TRBV7-9,few,14,NA,CASSAVGGEETQYF,TGTGCCAGCAGCGCGGTGGGTGGAGAGGAGACCCAGTACTTC
TRBJ1-6,TRBV19,NA,16,NA,CASRGQFGSYNSPLHF,TGTGCCAGTAGAGGACAGTTCGGCTCCTATAATTCACCCCTCCACTTT
TRBJ1-5,TRBV4-1,NA,18,NA,CASSQIPGAGISNQPQHF,TGCGCCAGCAGCCAAATACCGGGGGCCGGGATTAGCAATCAGCCCCAGCATTTT
TRBJ2-3,TRBV9,NA,14,NA,CASSVVGGTDTQYF,TGTGCCAGCAGCGTAGTAGGGGGGACAGATACGCAGTATTTT
TRBJ2-1,TRBV7-3,NA,15,TRBD2,CASSLGLAVYNEQFF,TGTGCCAGCAGCTTAGGACTAGCCGTCTACAATGAGCAGTTCTTC
TRBJ2-1,TRBV5-1,NA,16,NA,CASSLYQGSSYNEQFF,TGCGCCAGCAGCTTGTATCAGGGGAGCTCCTACAATGAGCAGTTCTTC
TRBJ1-5,TRBV4-1,NA,17,NA,CASSQDLSVRANQPQHF,TGCGCCAGCAGCCAAGATCTTTCGGTCAGGGCCAATCAGCCCCAGCATTTT
TRBJ2-7,TRBV30,few,13,NA,CAWSWVGDGEQYF,TGTGCCTGGAGTTGGGTCGGGGATGGGGAGCAGTACTTC
TRBJ2-2,TRBV12-3/TRBV12-4,few,13,TRBD1,CASSQGVDGELFF,TGTGCCAGCAGCCAGGGGGTGGACGGGGAGCTGTTTTTT
TRBJ2-7,TRBV7-8,many,15,NA,CASSGGRDSSYEQYF,TGTGCCAGCAGCGGCGGCAGGGATAGCTCCTACGAGCAGTACTTC
TRBJ1-2,TRBV6-2/TRBV6-3,few,13,NA,CASSRAGTYGYTF,TGTGCCAGCAGCCGCGCCGGGACTTATGGCTACACCTTC
TRBJ2-1,TRBV12-3/TRBV12-4,few,12,NA,CASTPGLGEQFF,TGTGCCAGCACCCCTGGGTTGGGTGAGCAGTTCTTC
TRBJ2-5,TRBV6-5,NA,13,NA,CASSQGPIGTQYF,TGTGCCAGCAGCCAGGGGCCTATCGGGACCCAGTACTTC
TRBJ1-5,TRBV10-3,NA,13,NA,CAISDVGNQPQHF,TGTGCCATCAGCGACGTAGGGAATCAGCCCCAGCATTTT
TRBJ1-1,TRBV6-2/TRBV6-3,many,14,NA,CASSYSWGTSEAFF,TGTGCCAGCAGTTACTCGTGGGGAACATCTGAAGCTTTCTTT
TRBJ1-3,TRBV4-2,NA,17,TRBD1,CASSQDPRTGFGNTIYF,TGTGCCAGCAGCCAAGATCCCCGGACAGGGTTCGGAAACACCATATATTTT